This record looks at one T cell receptor (beta chain) sequence and its context. Trimming removed 1 base at V and 3 bases at J, with 19 bases between. The CDR3 extends over 18 amino acids. Germline CDR1 and CDR2: SGHVS and FQNEAQ. This record comes from a study of blood T cell repertoires in COVID-19. For the study at large: The United States, Italy and Spain supplied acute and convalescent COVID-19 samples. PBMCs, B-cell-depleted T cells, or T cells provided the cDNA or gDNA that made up the material.

Original data processing: Counts of nucleated cells, estimated from reference gene primer amplification, were obtained. Method: immunoSEQ multiplex PCR; TCRdb's copy keeps in-frame clones and lacks some. V and J calls and clone size come straight from that table; D and trimming were deduced from the DNA. The sample contains some 88,000 clones, 91% of which appear only once. Sample: peripheral blood. The origin of this receptor is a human donor with active COVID-19. The donor label of this sample is uncertain. V gene TRBV7-8 combines with J gene TRBJ2-1; D may be TRBD2 (7 bases). CDR3 DNA sequence: TGTGCCAGCAGCTTAGTTTCCCGGGCGGGGGCCCACTACAATGAGCAGTTCTTC. Translating it yields CASSLVSRAGAHYNEQFF.